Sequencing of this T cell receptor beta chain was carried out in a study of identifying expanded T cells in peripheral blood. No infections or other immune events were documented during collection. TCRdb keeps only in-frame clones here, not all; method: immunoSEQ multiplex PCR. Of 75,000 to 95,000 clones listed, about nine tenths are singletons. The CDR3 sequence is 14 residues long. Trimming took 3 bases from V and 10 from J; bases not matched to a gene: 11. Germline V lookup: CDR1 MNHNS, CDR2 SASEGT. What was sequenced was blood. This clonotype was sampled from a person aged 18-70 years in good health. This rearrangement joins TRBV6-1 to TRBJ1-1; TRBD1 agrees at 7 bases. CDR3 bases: TGTGCCAGCAGTGACCCGGGGACAGTTGTTCCAGCTTTCTTT. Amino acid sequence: CASSDPGTVVPAFF.